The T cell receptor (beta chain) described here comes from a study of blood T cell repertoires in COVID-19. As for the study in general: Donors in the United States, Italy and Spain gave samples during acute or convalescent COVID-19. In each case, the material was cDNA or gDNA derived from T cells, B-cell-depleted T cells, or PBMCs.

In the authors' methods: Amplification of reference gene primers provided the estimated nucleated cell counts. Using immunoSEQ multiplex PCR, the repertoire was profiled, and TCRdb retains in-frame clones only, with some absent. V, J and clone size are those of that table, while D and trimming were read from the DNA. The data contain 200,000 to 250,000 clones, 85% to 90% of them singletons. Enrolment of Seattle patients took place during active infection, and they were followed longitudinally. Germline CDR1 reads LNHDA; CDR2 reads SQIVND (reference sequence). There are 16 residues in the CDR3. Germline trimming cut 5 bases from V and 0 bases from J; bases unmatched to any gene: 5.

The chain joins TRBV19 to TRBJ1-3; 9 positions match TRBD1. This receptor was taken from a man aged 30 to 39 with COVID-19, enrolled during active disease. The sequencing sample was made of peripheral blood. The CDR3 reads CASSDGQGYSGNTIYF. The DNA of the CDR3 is TGTGCCAGTAGTGACGGACAGGGGTACTCTGGAAACACCATATATTTT.